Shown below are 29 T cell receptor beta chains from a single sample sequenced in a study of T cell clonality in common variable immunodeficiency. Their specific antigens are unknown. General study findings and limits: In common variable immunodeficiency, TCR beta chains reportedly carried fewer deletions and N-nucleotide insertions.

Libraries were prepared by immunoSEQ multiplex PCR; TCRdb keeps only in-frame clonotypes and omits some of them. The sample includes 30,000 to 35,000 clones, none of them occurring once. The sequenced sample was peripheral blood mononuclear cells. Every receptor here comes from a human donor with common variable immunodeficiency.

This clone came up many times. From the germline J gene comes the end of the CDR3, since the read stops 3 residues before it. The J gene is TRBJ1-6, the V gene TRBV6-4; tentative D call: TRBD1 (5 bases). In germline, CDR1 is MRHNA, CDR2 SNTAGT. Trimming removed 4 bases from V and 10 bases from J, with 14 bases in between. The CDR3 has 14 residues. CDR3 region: CASSVSGVRSPLHF. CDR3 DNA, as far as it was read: TGTGCCAGCAGTGTTTCGGGGGTGCGATCACCC.

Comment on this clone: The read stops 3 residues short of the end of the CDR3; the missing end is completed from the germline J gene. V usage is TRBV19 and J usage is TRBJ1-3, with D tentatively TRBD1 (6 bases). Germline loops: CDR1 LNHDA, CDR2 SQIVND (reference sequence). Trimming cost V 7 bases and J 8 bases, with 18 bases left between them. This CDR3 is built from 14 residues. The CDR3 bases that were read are TGTGCCAGTAAGGAACAGGGCTCTGGGCACACC. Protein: CASKEQGSGHT. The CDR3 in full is CASKEQGSGHTIYF.

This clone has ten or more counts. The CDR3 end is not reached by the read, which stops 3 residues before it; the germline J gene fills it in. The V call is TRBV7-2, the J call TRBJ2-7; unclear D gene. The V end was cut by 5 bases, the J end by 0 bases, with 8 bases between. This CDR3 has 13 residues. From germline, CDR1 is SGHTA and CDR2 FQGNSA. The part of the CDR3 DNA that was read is TGTGCCAGCAGCCAGGCTAACTCCTACGAG. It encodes CASSQANSYE. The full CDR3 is CASSQANSYEQYF.

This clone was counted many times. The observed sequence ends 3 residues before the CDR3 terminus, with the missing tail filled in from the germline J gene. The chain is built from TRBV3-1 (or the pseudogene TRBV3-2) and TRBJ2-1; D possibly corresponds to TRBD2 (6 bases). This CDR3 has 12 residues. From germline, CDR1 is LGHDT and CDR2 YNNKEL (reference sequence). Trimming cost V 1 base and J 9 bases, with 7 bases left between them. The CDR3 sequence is CASSQGLVEQFF. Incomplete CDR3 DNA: TGTGCCAGCAGCCAAGGACTAGTTGAG.

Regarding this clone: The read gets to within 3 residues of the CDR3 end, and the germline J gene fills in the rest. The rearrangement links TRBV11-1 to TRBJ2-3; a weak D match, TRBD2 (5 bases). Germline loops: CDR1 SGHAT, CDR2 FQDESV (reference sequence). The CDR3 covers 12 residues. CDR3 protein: CASSLDSGTQYF. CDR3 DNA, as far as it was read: TGTGCCAGCAGCTTGGACTCTGGAACG.

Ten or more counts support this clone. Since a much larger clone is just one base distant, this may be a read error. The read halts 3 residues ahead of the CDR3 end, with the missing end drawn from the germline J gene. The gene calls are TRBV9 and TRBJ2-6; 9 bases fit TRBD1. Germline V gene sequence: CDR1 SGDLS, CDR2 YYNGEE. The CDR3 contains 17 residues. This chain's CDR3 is CASSVRTGVFGATVLTF. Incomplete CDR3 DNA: TGTGCCAGCAGCGTCCGGACAGGGGTCTTTGGGGCCACCGTC. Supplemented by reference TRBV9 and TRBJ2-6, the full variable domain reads DSGVTQTPKHLITATGQRVTLRCSPRSGDLSVYWYQQSLDQGLQFLIQYYNGEERAKGNILERFSAQQFPDLHSELNLSSLELGDSALYFCASSVRTGVFGATVLTFGAGSRLTVL.

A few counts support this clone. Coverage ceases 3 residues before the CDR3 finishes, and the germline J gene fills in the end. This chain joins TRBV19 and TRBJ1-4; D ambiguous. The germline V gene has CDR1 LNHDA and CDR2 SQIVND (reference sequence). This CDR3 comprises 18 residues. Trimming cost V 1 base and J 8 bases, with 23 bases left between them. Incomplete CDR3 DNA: TGTGCCAGTAGTATAGGTAGAAGACTGACCCCCGAAAAGGAAAAA. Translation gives CASSIGRRLTPEKEK. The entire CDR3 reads CASSIGRRLTPEKEKLFF.

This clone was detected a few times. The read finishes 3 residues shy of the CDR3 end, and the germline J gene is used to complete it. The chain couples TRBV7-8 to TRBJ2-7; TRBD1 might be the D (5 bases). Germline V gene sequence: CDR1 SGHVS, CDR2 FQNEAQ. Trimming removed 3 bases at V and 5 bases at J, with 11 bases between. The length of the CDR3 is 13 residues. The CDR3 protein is CASSLGRVDEQYF. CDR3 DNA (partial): TGTGCCAGCAGCTTGGGCAGGGTAGACGAG.

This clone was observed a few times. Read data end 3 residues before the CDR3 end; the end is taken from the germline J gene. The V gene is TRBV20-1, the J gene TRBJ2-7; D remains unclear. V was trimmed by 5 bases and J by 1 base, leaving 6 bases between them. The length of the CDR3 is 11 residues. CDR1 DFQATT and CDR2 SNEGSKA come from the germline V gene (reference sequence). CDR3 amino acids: CSASRSYEQYF. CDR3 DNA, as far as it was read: TGCAGTGCTTCTAGATCCTACGAG.

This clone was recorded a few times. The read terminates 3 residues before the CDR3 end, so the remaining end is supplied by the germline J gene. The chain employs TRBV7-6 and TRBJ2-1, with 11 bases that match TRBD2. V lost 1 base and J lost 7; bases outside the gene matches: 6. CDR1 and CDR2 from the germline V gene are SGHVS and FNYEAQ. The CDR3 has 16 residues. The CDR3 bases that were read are TGTGCCAGCAGCTTAGGGTGGCTAGCGGGAGGTAATGAG. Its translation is CASSLGWLAGGNE. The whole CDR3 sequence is CASSLGWLAGGNEQFF.

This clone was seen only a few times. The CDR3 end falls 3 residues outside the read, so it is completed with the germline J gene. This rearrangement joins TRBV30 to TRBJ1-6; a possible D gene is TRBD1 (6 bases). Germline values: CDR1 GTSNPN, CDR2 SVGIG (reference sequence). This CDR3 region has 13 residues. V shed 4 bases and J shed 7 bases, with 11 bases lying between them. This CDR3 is CAWTGEYNSPLHF. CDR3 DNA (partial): TGTGCCTGGACAGGGGAATACAATTCACCC.

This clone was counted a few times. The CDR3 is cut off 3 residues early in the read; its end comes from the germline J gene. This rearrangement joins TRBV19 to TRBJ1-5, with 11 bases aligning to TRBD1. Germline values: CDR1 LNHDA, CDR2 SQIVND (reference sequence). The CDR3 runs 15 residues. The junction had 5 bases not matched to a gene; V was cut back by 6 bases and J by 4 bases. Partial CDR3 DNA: TGTGCCAGTAGAACCGGGACAGGGGGTAATCAGCCC. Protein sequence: CASRTGTGGNQP. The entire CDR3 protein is CASRTGTGGNQPQHF.

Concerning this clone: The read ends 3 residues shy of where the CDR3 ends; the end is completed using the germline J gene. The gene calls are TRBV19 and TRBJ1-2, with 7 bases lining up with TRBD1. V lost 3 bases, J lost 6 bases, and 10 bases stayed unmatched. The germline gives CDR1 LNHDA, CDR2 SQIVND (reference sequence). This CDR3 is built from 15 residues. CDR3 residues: CASSISTGLNDGYTF. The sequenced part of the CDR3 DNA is TGTGCCAGTAGTATTTCGACAGGGCTTAATGATGGC.

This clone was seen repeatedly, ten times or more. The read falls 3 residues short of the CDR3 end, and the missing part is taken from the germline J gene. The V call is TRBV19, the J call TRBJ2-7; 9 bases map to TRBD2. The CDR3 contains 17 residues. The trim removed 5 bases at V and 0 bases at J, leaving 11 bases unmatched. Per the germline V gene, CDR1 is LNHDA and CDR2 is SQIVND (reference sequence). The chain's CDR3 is CASSSPGLASSSYEQYF. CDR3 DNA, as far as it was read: TGTGCCAGTAGTTCACCGGGACTAGCCTCAAGCTCCTACGAG.

CDR3 bases read: TGTGCCAGCAGCTTTACAGGGGTAAATCAGCCC. This encodes CASSFTGVNQP. The full CDR3 is CASSFTGVNQPQHF. The chain recombines TRBV7-2 with TRBJ1-5, with 7 bases fitting TRBD1. The CDR3 end falls 3 residues outside the read, so it is completed with the germline J gene. This CDR3 contains 14 residues. Germline lookup yields CDR1 SGHTA and CDR2 FQGNSA. The trim removed 3 bases at V and 4 bases at J, leaving 3 bases unmatched.

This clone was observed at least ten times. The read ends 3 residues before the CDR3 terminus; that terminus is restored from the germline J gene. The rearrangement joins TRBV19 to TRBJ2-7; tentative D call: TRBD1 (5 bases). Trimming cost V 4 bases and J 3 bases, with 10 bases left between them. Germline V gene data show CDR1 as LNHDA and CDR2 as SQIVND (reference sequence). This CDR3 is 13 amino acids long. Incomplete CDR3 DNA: TGTGCCAGTAGTACGCAGGGCGGCTACGAG. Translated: CASSTQGGYE. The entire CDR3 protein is CASSTQGGYEQYF.

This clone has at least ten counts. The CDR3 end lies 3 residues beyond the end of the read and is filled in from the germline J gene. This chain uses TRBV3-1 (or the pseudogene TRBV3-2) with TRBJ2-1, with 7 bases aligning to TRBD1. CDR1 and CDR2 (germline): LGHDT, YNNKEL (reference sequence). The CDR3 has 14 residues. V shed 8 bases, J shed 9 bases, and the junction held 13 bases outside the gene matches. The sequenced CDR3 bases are TGTGCCAGCGACGACAGGGATCGGTTTAGTGAG. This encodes CASDDRDRFSE. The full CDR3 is CASDDRDRFSEQFF.

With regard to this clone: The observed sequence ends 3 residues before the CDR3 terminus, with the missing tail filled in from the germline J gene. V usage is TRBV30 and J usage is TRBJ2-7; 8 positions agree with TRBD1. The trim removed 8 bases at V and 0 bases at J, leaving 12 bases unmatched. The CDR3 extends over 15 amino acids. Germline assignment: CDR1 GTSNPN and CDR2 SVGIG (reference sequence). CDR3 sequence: CASSPRTGNSYEQYF. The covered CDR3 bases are TGTGCCAGTAGCCCACGGACAGGGAACTCCTACGAG.

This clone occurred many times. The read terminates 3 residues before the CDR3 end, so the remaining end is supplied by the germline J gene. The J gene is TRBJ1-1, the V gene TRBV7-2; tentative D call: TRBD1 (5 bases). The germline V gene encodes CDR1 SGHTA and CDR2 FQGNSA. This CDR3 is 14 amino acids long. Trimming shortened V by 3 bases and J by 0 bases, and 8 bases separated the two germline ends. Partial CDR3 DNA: TGTGCCAGCAGCTTCGGGGGGGTGAACACTGAA. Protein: CASSFGGVNTE. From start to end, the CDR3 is CASSFGGVNTEAFF.

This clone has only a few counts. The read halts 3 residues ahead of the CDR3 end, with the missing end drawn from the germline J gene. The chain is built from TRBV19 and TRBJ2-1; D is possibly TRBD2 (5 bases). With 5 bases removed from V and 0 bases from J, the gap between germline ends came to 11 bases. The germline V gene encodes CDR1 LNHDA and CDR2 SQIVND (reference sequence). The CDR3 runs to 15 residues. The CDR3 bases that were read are TGTGCCAGTAGTGAGGAGCGGAGCTCCTACAATGAG. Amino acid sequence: CASSEERSSYNE. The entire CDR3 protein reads CASSEERSSYNEQFF.

CDR3 bases read: TGTGCCAGTAGTATAGAACAGGGGGTAAGCGGC. Translated, it gives CASSIEQGVSG. The whole CDR3 reads CASSIEQGVSGYTF. The rearrangement joins TRBV19 to TRBJ1-2, with 8 bases aligning to TRBD1. With the read ending 3 residues before the CDR3 end, the germline J gene is used to fill in that end. Germline CDR1 and CDR2: LNHDA and SQIVND (reference sequence). The CDR3 runs 14 residues. Full variable domain (missing parts from reference TRBV19 and TRBJ1-2): DGGITQSPKYLFRKEGQNVTLSCEQNLNHDAMYWYRQDPGQGLRLIYYSQIVNDFQKGDIAEGYSVSREKKESFPLTVTSAQKNPTAFYLCASSIEQGVSGYTFGSGTRLTVV.

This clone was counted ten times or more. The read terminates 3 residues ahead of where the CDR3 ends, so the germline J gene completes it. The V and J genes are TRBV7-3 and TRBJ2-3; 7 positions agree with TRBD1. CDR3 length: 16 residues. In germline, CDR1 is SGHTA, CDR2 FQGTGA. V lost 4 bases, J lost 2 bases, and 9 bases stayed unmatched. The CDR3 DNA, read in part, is TGTGCCAGCAGCTCCCGGGACAGCGAGGTCACAGATACG. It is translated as CASSSRDSEVTDT. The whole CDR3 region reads CASSSRDSEVTDTQYF.

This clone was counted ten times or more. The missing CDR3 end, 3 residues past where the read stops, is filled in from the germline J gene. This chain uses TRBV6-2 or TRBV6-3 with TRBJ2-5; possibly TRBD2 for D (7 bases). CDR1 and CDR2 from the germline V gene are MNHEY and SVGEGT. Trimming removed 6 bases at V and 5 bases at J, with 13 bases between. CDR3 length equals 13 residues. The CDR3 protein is CASRTQGGETQYF. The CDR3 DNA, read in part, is TGTGCCAGCAGGACACAGGGAGGGGAGACC.

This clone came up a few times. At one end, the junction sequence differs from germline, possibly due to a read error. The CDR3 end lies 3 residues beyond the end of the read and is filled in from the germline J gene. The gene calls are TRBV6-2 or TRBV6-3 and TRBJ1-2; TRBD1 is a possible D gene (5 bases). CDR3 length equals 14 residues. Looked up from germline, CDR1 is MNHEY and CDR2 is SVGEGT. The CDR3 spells CASNYPYDSYGYTF. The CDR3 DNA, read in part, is TGTGCCAGCAATTACCCCTATGACAGCTATGGC.

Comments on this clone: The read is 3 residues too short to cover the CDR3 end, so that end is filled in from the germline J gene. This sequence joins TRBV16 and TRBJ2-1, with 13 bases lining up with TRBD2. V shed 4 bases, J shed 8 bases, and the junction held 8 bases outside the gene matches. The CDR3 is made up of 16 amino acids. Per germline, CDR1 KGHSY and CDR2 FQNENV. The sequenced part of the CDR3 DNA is TGTGCCAGCAGCCCGGGACTAGCGGGACAAGGTTATGAG. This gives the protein CASSPGLAGQGYE. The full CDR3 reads CASSPGLAGQGYEQFF.

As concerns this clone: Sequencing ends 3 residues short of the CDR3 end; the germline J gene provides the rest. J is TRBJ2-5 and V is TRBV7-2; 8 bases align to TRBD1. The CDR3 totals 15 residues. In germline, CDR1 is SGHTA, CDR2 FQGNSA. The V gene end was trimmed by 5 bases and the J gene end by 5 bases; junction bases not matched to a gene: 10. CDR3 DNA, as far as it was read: TGTGCCAGCAGCCCAGGGGGCGTGGTCGGCGAGACC. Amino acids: CASSPGGVVGET. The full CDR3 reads CASSPGGVVGETQYF.

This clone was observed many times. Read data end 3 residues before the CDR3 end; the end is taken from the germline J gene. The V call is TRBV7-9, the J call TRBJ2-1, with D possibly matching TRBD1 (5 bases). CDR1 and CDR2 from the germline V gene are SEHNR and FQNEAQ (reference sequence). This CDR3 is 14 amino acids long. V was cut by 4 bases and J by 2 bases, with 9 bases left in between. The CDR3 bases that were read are TGTGCCAGCAGCTCACAGGTGGCCTACAATGAG. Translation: CASSSQVAYNE. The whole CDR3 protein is CASSSQVAYNEQFF.

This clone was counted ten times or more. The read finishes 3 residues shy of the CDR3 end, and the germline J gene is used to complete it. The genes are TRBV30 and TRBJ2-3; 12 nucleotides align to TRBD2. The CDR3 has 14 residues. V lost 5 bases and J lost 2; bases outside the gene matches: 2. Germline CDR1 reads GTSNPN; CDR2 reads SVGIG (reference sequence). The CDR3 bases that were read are TGTGCCTGGGGACTAGCGGGGATCACAGATACG. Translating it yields CAWGLAGITDT. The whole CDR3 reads CAWGLAGITDTQYF. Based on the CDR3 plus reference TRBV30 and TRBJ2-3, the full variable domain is SQTIHQWPATLVQPVGSPLSLECTVEGTSNPNLYWYRQAAGRGLQLLFYSVGIGQISSEVPQNLSASRPQDRQFILSSKKLLLSDSGFYLCAWGLAGITDTQYFGPGTRLTVL.

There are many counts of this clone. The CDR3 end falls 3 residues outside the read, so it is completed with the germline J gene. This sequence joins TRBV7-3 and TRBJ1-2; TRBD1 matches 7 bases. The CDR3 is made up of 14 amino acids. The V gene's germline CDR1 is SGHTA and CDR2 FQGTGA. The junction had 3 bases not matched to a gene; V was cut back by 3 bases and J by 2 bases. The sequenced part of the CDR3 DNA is TGTGCCAGCAGCTTGACGGGACAGAACTATGGC. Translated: CASSLTGQNYG. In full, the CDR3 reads CASSLTGQNYGYTF.